The 21 T cell receptor beta chains below come from one sample, sequenced in a study of shared clonotypes between healthy human individuals. Naive CD8 populations comprised CD45RO-negative cells positively selected for CCR7, excluding terminally differentiated effector memory CD45RA+ cells. Measured with immunoSEQ multiplex PCR; TCRdb has only the in-frame clones, and not every one. The sample lists about 2.1 million clones, 90% to 95% occurring once. The source material was naive CD8+ T cells from PBMCs. These receptor sequences come from a man aged 18 to 29 in good health. Some clones in this sample may be carry-over from other donors' samples.

The CDR3 sequence is CASSYSGERVEQYF. The DNA of the CDR3 is TGTGCCAGCAGTTACTCGGGAGAAAGGGTCGAGCAGTACTTC. The rearrangement links TRBV6-5 to TRBJ2-7, with a weak D call TRBD2 (5 bases). V lost 0 bases and J 6 bases, leaving 12 bases between the germline ends. CDR1 is MNHEY and CDR2 is SVGAGI in the germline V gene. The CDR3 contains 14 residues.

The sample holds one count of this clone. V and J are TRBV27 and TRBJ2-1; the match to TRBD2 covers 8 bases. Losses at the gene ends were 5 bases for V and 7 bases for J; bases not matched to a gene: 10. There are 15 residues in the CDR3. From germline, CDR1 is MNHEY and CDR2 SMNVEV (reference sequence). CDR3 DNA sequence: TGTGCCAGCAGTCCATACGGGGGGGTACCAAATGAGCAGTTCTTC. The encoded protein is CASSPYGGVPNEQFF.

This clone was picked up a small number of times. CDR3 protein: CASLGRLHTEAFF. CDR3 in DNA: TGTGCCAGCCTGGGGCGGCTACACACTGAAGCTTTCTTT. This chain joins TRBV28 and TRBJ1-1; possible D gene TRBD1, 5 bases. V was cut by 8 bases and J by 3 bases, with 13 bases left in between. From germline, CDR1 is MDHEN and CDR2 SYDVKM. CDR3 length: 13 residues.

The chain combines TRBV6-1 with TRBJ1-2; a possible D gene is TRBD1 (5 bases). Germline V gives CDR1 MNHNS, CDR2 SASEGT. The V and J ends lost 2 bases and 4 bases respectively, with 17 bases between them. This CDR3 spans 16 amino acids. CDR3 residues: CASSELWAREVYGYTF. DNA for the CDR3: TGTGCCAGCAGTGAATTATGGGCCAGGGAGGTCTATGGCTACACCTTC.

The chain uses TRBV29-1 and TRBJ1-2; 7 positions agree with TRBD1. Unmatched junction bases numbered 4, after V lost 7 bases and J lost 2 bases. Germline-derived CDR1 and CDR2 are SQVTM and ANQGSEA. The CDR3 loop spans 12 amino acids. DNA of the CDR3: TGCAGCGCTGAGACAGGGAACTATGGCTACACCTTC. It specifies CSAETGNYGYTF. Supplemented by reference TRBV29-1 and TRBJ1-2, the full variable domain reads SAVISQKPSRDICQRGTSLTIQCQVDSQVTMMFWYRQQPGQSLTLIATANQGSEATYESGFVIDKFPISRPNLTFSTLTVSNMSPEDSSIYLCSAETGNYGYTFGSGTRLTVV.

This rearrangement joins TRBV7-2 to TRBJ2-2; TRBD1 aligns across 10 bases. J lost 4 bases, V lost 2 bases, and 7 bases had no gene match. CDR3 length: 17 residues. Germline V CDR1 and CDR2: SGHTA, FQGNSA. Here the CDR3 reads CASSLTGTGVFTGELFF. The CDR3 DNA is TGTGCCAGCAGCTTAACCGGGACAGGGGTCTTCACCGGGGAGCTGTTTTTT.

V and J are TRBV27 and TRBJ2-7; 8 positions match TRBD1. J was trimmed by 5 bases and V by 0 bases; bases with no gene match: 3. Looked up from germline, CDR1 is MNHEY and CDR2 is SMNVEV (reference sequence). CDR3 length: 14 residues. CDR3 loop: CASSLSRGQNEQYF. The CDR3 DNA reads TGTGCCAGCAGTTTATCCAGGGGGCAAAACGAGCAGTACTTC.

Regarding this clone: Other DNA sequences in this sample translate to the same CDR3. The genes are TRBV27 and TRBJ2-1, with a possible D match to TRBD2 (5 bases). CDR1 MNHEY and CDR2 SMNVEV come from the germline V gene (reference sequence). The CDR3 consists of 12 residues. V lost 3 bases to trimming and J lost 9 bases, with 9 bases between them. CDR3 protein: CASSFLAGEQFF. For the CDR3, the DNA is TGTGCCAGCAGTTTCTTGGCGGGTGAGCAGTTCTTC.

The V and J genes are TRBV9 and TRBJ2-2; 11 bases line up with TRBD2. The length of the CDR3 is 17 residues. The J segment lost 5 bases and the V segment lost 3 bases, leaving 9 bases of the junction unmatched. The germline gives CDR1 SGDLS, CDR2 YYNGEE. CDR3 in DNA: TGTGCCAGCAGCGCTAGTAGCGGGAGGGCCAGGACCGGGGAGCTGTTTTTT. This sequence encodes CASSASSGRARTGELFF.

The V and J genes are TRBV4-2 and TRBJ1-6; D perhaps matches TRBD1 (5 bases). Trimming took 4 bases from V and 5 from J, leaving 9 bases between them. The CDR3 covers 14 residues. The germline V gene encodes CDR1 LGHNA and CDR2 YNFKEQ. The CDR3 region has the DNA TGTGCCAGCAGCCCTGGAGGGGATAATTCACCCCTCCACTTT. Its translation is CASSPGGDNSPLHF.

The chain is built from TRBV27 and TRBJ1-2; 9 bases map to TRBD1. CDR1 is MNHEY, CDR2 SMNVEV, per germline (reference sequence). The CDR3 spans 18 residues. The V gene end was trimmed by 2 bases and the J gene end by 5 bases; junction bases not matched to a gene: 15. The CDR3 sequence: CASSLRPTGGLALYGYTF. The DNA for the CDR3 is TGTGCCAGCAGTTTAAGGCCTACAGGGGGCCTAGCCCTTTATGGCTACACCTTC.

The gene calls are TRBV27 and TRBJ2-7; tentative D call: TRBD2 (5 bases). Between the trimmed V and J ends, which lost 2 bases and 5 bases, there was a span of 13 bases. Germline V gene lookup returns CDR1 MNHEY and CDR2 SMNVEV (reference sequence). This CDR3 is 14 amino acids long. The CDR3 reads CASSLLGIVDEQYF. CDR3 DNA: TGTGCCAGCAGTTTACTCGGGATTGTTGACGAGCAGTACTTC.

Here the CDR3 reads CASSPTFVYEQYF. The CDR3 nucleotides read TGTGCCAGCAGCCCAACCTTCGTCTACGAGCAGTACTTC. The chain has TRBV7-2 and TRBJ2-7; D is ambiguous. Deletions cut 5 bases from V and 3 bases from J, with 11 bases between. CDR1 and CDR2 from the germline V gene are SGHTA and FQGNSA. The CDR3 length is 13 residues.

This sequence joins TRBV7-6 and TRBJ2-5; 8 positions agree with TRBD1. The CDR3 runs to 14 residues. V lost 6 bases to trimming and J lost 2 bases; unmatched junction nucleotides: 5. The germline V gene has CDR1 SGHVS and CDR2 FNYEAQ. The CDR3 here is CASRPRGPQETQYF. The CDR3 region has the DNA TGTGCCAGCAGACCCAGGGGGCCACAAGAGACCCAGTACTTC.

V is TRBV30 and J is TRBJ2-3, with a weak D call TRBD2 (6 bases). This CDR3 contains 14 residues. Between the trimmed V and J ends, which lost 3 bases and 3 bases, there was a span of 13 bases. The germline gives CDR1 GTSNPN, CDR2 SVGIG (reference sequence). Written as DNA, the CDR3 is TGTGCCTGGAGCCCCGGCGGGACGACAGATACGCAGTATTTT. It codes for CAWSPGGTTDTQYF.

V usage is TRBV2 and J usage is TRBJ2-7; 13 bases align to TRBD2. Germline V gene lookup returns CDR1 SNHLY and CDR2 FYNNEI. Trimming cost V 5 bases and J 3 bases; bases outside gene matches: 7. This CDR3 has 16 residues. CDR3 nucleotide sequence: TGTGCCAGCAGTCAGCGGACTAGCGGGAGTATCTACGAGCAGTACTTC. It is translated as CASSQRTSGSIYEQYF.

V usage is TRBV4-3 and J usage is TRBJ2-1; 9 bases align to TRBD1. Unmatched junction bases numbered 2, after V lost 4 bases and J lost 4 bases. Germline V gives CDR1 LGHNA, CDR2 YSLEER. CDR3 length: 14 amino acids. The CDR3, as DNA: TGCGCCAGCAGCCGGGGGACAGGGTACAATGAGCAGTTCTTC. Protein: CASSRGTGYNEQFF.

The rearrangement joins TRBV29-1 to TRBJ2-7; 10 nucleotides align to TRBD2. Germline values: CDR1 SQVTM, CDR2 ANQGSEA. The J segment lost 3 bases and the V segment lost 4 bases, leaving 3 bases of the junction unmatched. This CDR3 comprises 13 residues. The CDR3 DNA is TGCAGCGTTGGTCCTAGCGGGAGCTACGAGCAGTACTTC. Protein product: CSVGPSGSYEQYF.

In regard to this clone: The same CDR3 can be traced to other DNA sequences in this sample. The chain links TRBV27 to TRBJ1-1; no clear D gene. The CDR3 is 14 amino acids. The germline V gene encodes CDR1 MNHEY and CDR2 SMNVEV (reference sequence). V was trimmed by 1 base and J by 1 base, leaving 7 bases between them. CDR3 in DNA: TGTGCCAGCAGTTTATACGGGCCGAACACTGAAGCTTTCTTT. It yields the protein CASSLYGPNTEAFF.

The V and J genes are TRBV7-6 and TRBJ2-2; maybe TRBD1 (6 bases). The CDR3 extends over 15 amino acids. The ends were cut back, 4 bases at V and 4 bases at J, with 13 bases in the middle. From germline, CDR1 is SGHVS and CDR2 FNYEAQ. CDR3 residues: CASSWTARPTGELFF. CDR3 DNA sequence: TGTGCCAGCAGCTGGACAGCGAGACCCACCGGGGAGCTGTTTTTT.

The J gene is TRBJ2-5, the V gene TRBV21-1; the table's D call, TRBD1, was not checked against the DNA. TRBV21-1 corresponds to a pseudogene. This CDR3 is built from 12 residues. In nucleotides, the CDR3 is TGTGCCAGTCCCACATCGACAGGCCCAAAGTACTTC. Protein product: CASPTSTGPKYF.